This T cell receptor beta chain originates from a study of OX40 agonist ivuxolimab in advanced cancers. Overall study: At doses from 0.01 to 10 mg/kg, patients were given intravenous ivuxolimab every 2 weeks.

Whole-study findings and limits: On average, CD8+ T cells showed a greater number of expanded clones than CD4+. Patients with a partial response at 0.1-3.0 mg/kg had among the lowest clonal expansion.

Autoimmune disease history or systemic immunosuppression was exclusionary. Libraries were prepared by immunoSEQ multiplex PCR; TCRdb keeps only in-frame clonotypes and omits some of them. The profile shows over 50,000 clones, 80% to 85% of them singletons. Germline assignment: CDR1 MNHEY and CDR2 SVGAGI. There are 14 residues in the CDR3. Trimming took 6 bases from V and 2 from J; bases not matched to a gene: 7. As concerns this clone: The target antigen is unknown.

The specimen comprised CD4+ or CD8+ T cells sorted from blood, sampled in a trial of the OX40 agonist ivuxolimab. This sequence joins TRBV6-5 and TRBJ2-7; 7 bases match TRBD1. The clonotype comes from an adult with an advanced solid tumor such as melanoma, head and neck, liver or kidney cancer. CDR3 protein: CASRPGQPTYEQYF. The CDR3 nucleotides read TGTGCCAGCAGACCGGGACAGCCTACCTACGAGCAGTACTTC.